These 3 T cell receptor beta chains were sequenced from one sample in a study of blood T cells in healthy people across ages. For the second PCR, which ran for 7 to 11 cycles, a sample-barcoded 5' primer and a J-beta primer mix were used. MiXCR was run by TCRdb on the 5' RACE reads, yielding one entry per CDR3 protein. The table shows about 930,000 distinct CDR3 sequences, with roughly 29% occurring only once. The data were also submitted as part of a second study, on T cells of mothers and their children.

Specimen: blood. The receptors were sampled from a woman between 40 and 55 years old in good health.

The chain recombines TRBV3-1 with TRBJ2-1; the D gene is possibly TRBD2 (7 bases). V lost 4 bases to trimming and J lost 8 bases, with 21 bases between them. CDR3 size: 16 residues. From germline, CDR1 is LGHDT and CDR2 YNNKEL (reference sequence). The CDR3, as DNA: TGTGCCAGCAGCCCGAGAGGAGGGGGGGCGGGAGATGAGCAGTTCTTC. It specifies CASSPRGGGAGDEQFF.

Of note for this clonotype: Given a much more abundant clone one base away, this may be a read error. This CDR3 is CAISESGQESDTQYF. The CDR3 region has the DNA TGTGCCATCAGTGAGTCCGGACAGGAGTCAGATACGCAGTATTTT. The gene calls are TRBV10-3 and TRBJ2-3; TRBD1 matches at 7 bases. J lost 4 bases, V lost 0 bases, and 4 bases had no gene match. Germline values: CDR1 ENHRY, CDR2 SYGVKD. This CDR3 spans 15 amino acids.

This clonotype has only a few counts. This may arise from a read error, as a much more abundant clone is one base away. The chain couples TRBV20-1 to TRBJ2-5; D might be TRBD2 (5 bases). The J call may be wrong; the DNA end is better matched by TRBJ2-7. The CDR3 length is 15 residues. Per the germline V gene, CDR1 is DFQATT and CDR2 is SNEGSKA (reference sequence). The CDR3 nucleotides read TGCAGTGCCGTAACGCCAGGACTGATTACATCCGAGCAGTACTTC. Residues: CSAVTPGLITSEQYF.